The text below deals with one T cell receptor beta chain. Its antigen remains unidentified. The junction differs from germline at one of its ends, possibly a read error. The germline CDR1 and CDR2 sequences are LNHDA and SQIVND (reference sequence). The CDR3 extends over 11 amino acids. These data belong to a study of PD-1 blockade in classical Hodgkin lymphoma. As for the study in general: The nivolumab dose that patients received was 3 mg/kg, given intravenously every 2 weeks.

The patients all showed relapse after autologous stem cell transplantation, while their brentuximab vedotin exposure varied. Best overall response was complete response, partial response or progressive disease in these relapsed/refractory classical Hodgkin lymphoma patients. The repertoire was sequenced with immunoSEQ multiplex PCR; TCRdb's copy has only in-frame clones and lacks some. The profile shows 100,000 to 130,000 clones, 80% to 90% of them singletons. Broader study findings: Patients who began taking nivolumab under 1 year after ASCT were left out. Reports indicated that newly diagnosed patients had lower baseline TCR diversity than healthy donors did.

The starting material was peripheral blood mononuclear cells (PBMCs), obtained before the second cycle of nivolumab. The receptor's source is a human donor with classical Hodgkin lymphoma. This chain uses TRBV19 with TRBJ2-4; 9 bases match TRBD2. This CDR3 reads CASIGASGTRF. The CDR3 DNA reads as TGTGCCAGTATCGGGGCTAGCGGGACCCGGTTC. Complete variable domain (other parts from reference TRBV19 and TRBJ2-4): DGGITQSPKYLFRKEGQNVTLSCEQNLNHDAMYWYRQDPGQGLRLIYYSQIVNDFQKGDIAEGYSVSREKKESFPLTVTSAQKNPTAFYLCASIGASGTRFGAGTRLSVL.